These T cell receptor beta chains were read from a single sample in a study of blood T cell repertoires in COVID-19. Clones were sequenced by immunoSEQ multiplex PCR, and TCRdb holds only the in-frame ones, with some missing. The profile shows 150,000 to 200,000 clones, roughly 84% of them singletons. Sequenced input: peripheral blood. These TCRs come from a man between 60 and 75 years old who had recovered from COVID-19. The CDR3 runs from the conserved cysteine through the conserved F or W. A D gene is named only where the DNA matches it firmly. The listing skips clone size in some rows; elsewhere it reads once, few, many or a size class.

D: -; size: -; V: TRBV3-1/TRBV3-2; J: TRBJ2-3; CDR3: CASSQDPSPTDTQYF; DNA: TGTGCCAGCAGCCAAGATCCAAGCCCCACAGATACGCAGTATTTT
D: -; size: -; V: TRBV7-2; J: TRBJ1-1; CDR3: CASSRGRDTEAFF; DNA: TGTGCCAGCAGCAGGGGTCGGGACACTGAAGCTTTCTTT
D: -; size: -; V: TRBV29-1; J: TRBJ1-5; CDR3: CSVGGEDQPQHF; DNA: TGCAGCGTTGGGGGGGAAGATCAGCCCCAGCATTTT
D: -; size: few; V: TRBV5-1; J: TRBJ2-7; CDR3: CASSLDVTAGEQYF; DNA: TGCGCCAGCAGCTTGGATGTTACTGCGGGCGAGCAGTACTTC
D: -; size: -; V: TRBV5-6; J: TRBJ1-2; CDR3: CASSLVGPQGGYTF; DNA: TGTGCCAGCAGCTTGGTCGGGCCTCAGGGTGGCTACACCTTC
D: -; size: -; V: TRBV7-9; J: TRBJ1-4; CDR3: CASSLAYSSNEKLFF; DNA: TGTGCCAGCAGCTTAGCCTACAGTAGTAATGAAAAACTGTTTTTT
D: TRBD2; size: -; V: TRBV20-1; J: TRBJ2-5; CDR3: CSASSVAGGEGWGQETQYF; DNA: TGCAGTGCGAGTAGTGTAGCGGGGGGCGAAGGTTGGGGCCAAGAGACCCAGTACTTC
D: -; size: -; V: TRBV27; J: TRBJ1-4; CDR3: CASSGGLLGEKLFF; DNA: TGTGCCAGCAGTGGGGGACTGCTGGGGGAAAAACTGTTTTTT
D: -; size: few; V: TRBV5-4; J: TRBJ2-7; CDR3: CASSFKGGYEQYF; DNA: TGTGCCAGCAGCTTCAAAGGGGGTTACGAGCAGTACTTC
D: TRBD1; size: -; V: TRBV5-4; J: TRBJ2-2; CDR3: CASSLQGAGELFF; DNA: TGTGCCAGCAGCTTACAGGGGGCCGGGGAGCTGTTTTTT
D: -; size: -; V: TRBV2; J: TRBJ2-2; CDR3: CASTGLDRTGELFF; DNA: TGTGCCAGCACAGGGCTGGATAGAACCGGGGAGCTGTTTTTT
D: -; size: -; V: TRBV29-1; J: TRBJ1-1; CDR3: CSGGRGQGSTEAFF; DNA: TGCAGTGGTGGAAGAGGCCAGGGGAGCACTGAAGCTTTCTTT
D: -; size: -; V: TRBV7-3; J: TRBJ1-1; CDR3: CASSLNVRGGIAFF; DNA: TGTGCCAGCAGCTTAAATGTCAGGGGTGGTATAGCTTTCTTT
D: -; size: -; V: TRBV30; J: TRBJ2-3; CDR3: CARGAEASTDTQYF; DNA: TGTGCCCGGGGGGCCGAGGCTAGCACAGATACGCAGTATTTT
D: -; size: -; V: TRBV29-1; J: TRBJ2-1; CDR3: CSFSRDTSYNEQFF; DNA: TGCAGCTTCAGCCGGGACACCTCCTACAATGAGCAGTTCTTC
D: TRBD1; size: -; V: TRBV5-8; J: TRBJ1-1; CDR3: CASSFWTGRNTEAFF; DNA: TGTGCCAGCAGCTTTTGGACAGGGAGAAACACTGAAGCTTTCTTT
D: -; size: -; V: TRBV4-2; J: TRBJ1-1; CDR3: CASSQEPGLNTEAFF; DNA: TGTGCCAGCAGCCAAGAGCCAGGGCTGAACACTGAAGCTTTCTTT
D: -; size: -; V: TRBV7-2; J: TRBJ2-1; CDR3: CASSRRIDYEQFF; DNA: TGTGCCAGCAGCCGCCGCATCGACTATGAGCAGTTCTTC
D: -; size: -; V: TRBV5-4; J: TRBJ2-3; CDR3: CASSPGRDTQYF; DNA: TGTGCCAGCAGCCCAGGGCGGGATACGCAGTATTTT
D: TRBD2; size: -; V: TRBV4-2; J: TRBJ2-5; CDR3: CASSQDRGGQETQYF; DNA: TGTGCCAGCAGCCAAGATCGGGGGGGGCAAGAGACCCAGTACTTC
D: -; size: -; V: TRBV24-1; J: TRBJ2-1; CDR3: CATSDPEGGSYNEQFF; DNA: TGTGCCACCAGTGATCCCGAAGGGGGCTCCTACAATGAGCAGTTCTTC
D: -; size: -; V: TRBV15; J: TRBJ1-1; CDR3: CATSRDAVGHMNTEAFF; DNA: TGTGCCACCAGCAGAGATGCGGTGGGACATATGAACACTGAAGCTTTCTTT
D: -; size: -; V: TRBV4-1; J: TRBJ1-5; CDR3: CASAPEGGFQPQHF; DNA: TGCGCCAGCGCCCCGGAGGGAGGTTTTCAGCCCCAGCATTTT
D: -; size: -; V: TRBV18; J: TRBJ1-4; CDR3: CASSPPGRQGEKLFF; DNA: TGTGCCAGCTCACCACCGGGGCGACAAGGTGAAAAACTGTTTTTT
D: TRBD1; size: -; V: TRBV7-6; J: TRBJ1-1; CDR3: CASSRGQDTEAFF; DNA: TGTGCCAGCAGCCGCGGACAGGACACTGAAGCTTTCTTT
D: -; size: -; V: TRBV5-4; J: TRBJ2-5; CDR3: CASSLEGGGFETQYF; DNA: TGTGCCAGCAGCTTGGAGGGGGGGGGATTTGAGACCCAGTACTTC
D: -; size: -; V: TRBV30; J: TRBJ2-7; CDR3: CAWSRGLAYEQYF; DNA: TGTGCCTGGAGTCGAGGGCTAGCCTACGAGCAGTACTTC
D: -; size: many; V: TRBV19; J: TRBJ1-5; CDR3: CASSPYDQPQHF; DNA: TGTGCCAGTAGTCCCTACGATCAGCCCCAGCATTTT
D: -; size: -; V: TRBV6-5; J: TRBJ2-5; CDR3: CASSYFSGGETQYF; DNA: TGTGCCAGCAGTTACTTCTCTGGGGGCGAGACCCAGTACTTC
D: TRBD2; size: -; V: TRBV2; J: TRBJ2-2; CDR3: CASGGTTRELFF; DNA: TGTGCCTCCGGGGGGACCACGAGGGAGCTGTTTTTT
D: TRBD1; size: -; V: TRBV10-3; J: TRBJ1-1; CDR3: CAISRQGAGTEAFF; DNA: TGTGCCATCAGTCGACAGGGAGCAGGCACTGAAGCTTTCTTT
D: -; size: once; V: TRBV24-1; J: TRBJ1-5; CDR3: CATSRQTSNQPQHF; DNA: TGTGCCACCAGTCGACAGACTAGCAATCAGCCCCAGCATTTT
D: -; size: -; V: TRBV5-4; J: TRBJ1-2; CDR3: CASSLAATGLGGYTF; DNA: TGTGCCAGCAGCTTGGCCGCAACAGGGTTGGGAGGCTACACCTTC
D: -; size: -; V: TRBV4-1; J: TRBJ1-2; CDR3: CASSQDKGLAEYGYTF; DNA: TGCGCCAGCAGCCAAGATAAAGGTCTAGCAGAATATGGCTACACCTTC
D: TRBD1; size: -; V: TRBV24-1; J: TRBJ1-5; CDR3: CATSDSTDRGPNQPQHF; DNA: TGTGCCACCAGTGATTCCACCGACAGGGGTCCCAATCAGCCCCAGCATTTT
D: -; size: once; V: TRBV5-1; J: TRBJ2-2; CDR3: CASSLVAGADTGELFF; DNA: TGCGCCAGCAGCTTGGTCGCAGGGGCGGACACCGGGGAGCTGTTTTTT
D: TRBD2; size: -; V: TRBV7-2; J: TRBJ2-5; CDR3: CASSLAGLAGGGTQYF; DNA: TGTGCCAGCAGCTTAGCGGGGCTAGCGGGAGGTGGGACCCAGTACTTC
D: -; size: few; V: TRBV19; J: TRBJ2-7; CDR3: CASSISGHPLSYEQYF; DNA: TGTGCCAGTAGTATCTCGGGACACCCACTCTCCTACGAGCAGTACTTC
D: -; size: -; V: TRBV6-7; J: TRBJ2-7; CDR3: CASSYSPFSASYEQYF; DNA: TGTGCCAGCAGTTACTCCCCTTTTAGCGCCTCCTACGAGCAGTACTTC
D: TRBD2; size: -; V: TRBV6-5; J: TRBJ2-1; CDR3: CASSKSGGASGQFF; DNA: TGTGCCAGCAGTAAGAGCGGGGGAGCCTCGGGGCAGTTCTTC
D: -; size: -; V: TRBV6-2/TRBV6-3; J: TRBJ2-3; CDR3: CASSYEATDTQYF; DNA: TGTGCCAGCAGTTATGAAGCGACAGATACGCAGTATTTT
D: -; size: -; V: TRBV25-1; J: TRBJ2-1; CDR3: CASRSRGWDNEQFF; DNA: TGTGCCAGCAGGTCCAGGGGATGGGACAATGAGCAGTTCTTC
D: TRBD2; size: -; V: TRBV6-1; J: TRBJ2-3; CDR3: CASSESLAGSLDTQYF; DNA: TGTGCCAGCAGTGAATCCCTAGCGGGGTCCTTAGATACGCAGTATTTT
D: TRBD1; size: -; V: TRBV7-2; J: TRBJ1-2; CDR3: CASRDSYNYGYTF; DNA: TGTGCCAGCCGGGACAGTTATAACTATGGCTACACCTTC
D: -; size: many; V: TRBV4-1; J: TRBJ1-4; CDR3: CASSQDLPTGRNEKLFF; DNA: TGCGCCAGCAGCCAAGATCTCCCAACAGGGCGTAATGAAAAACTGTTTTTT